These 25 T cell receptor beta chains share one sample of origin, sequenced in a study of Ad26.COV2.S vaccination and SARS-CoV-2 variants. Treatment given: over 15 received Ad26.COV2.S at low or high dose, single or two shots; about five received placebo; per-sample allocation not given. On day 63 after the first injection, vaccine and placebo recipients gave samples. Profiling relied on immunoSEQ multiplex PCR, and the TCRdb table lists in-frame clones only, not all of them. In the table there are roughly 350,000 clones, less than 90% of which are singletons. The material sequenced was peripheral blood, taken in a trial of Ad26.COV2.S vaccine versus placebo. The receptor source for this set is a person between 18 and 65 years old who received the Ad26.COV2.S COVID-19 vaccine or a placebo.

This clone was recorded only once. The same CDR3 arises from other DNA sequences in this sample as well. The chain recombines TRBV12-3 or TRBV12-4 with TRBJ2-3; no reliable D call. The CDR3 spans 12 residues. V shed 6 bases and J shed 6 bases, with 10 bases lying between them. In DNA, the CDR3 is TGTGCCAGCAGCCGAGGCGCTGATACGCAGTATTTT. It is translated as CASSRGADTQYF.

The rearrangement links TRBV6-5 to TRBJ1-4; D gene uncertain. Trimming removed 0 bases at V and 7 bases at J, with 12 bases between. The germline gives CDR1 MNHEY, CDR2 SVGAGI. This CDR3 has 15 residues. The CDR3 sequence is CASSYSTGSGEKLFF. The CDR3 nucleotides read TGTGCCAGCAGTTACTCTACGGGGAGCGGTGAAAAACTGTTTTTT.

This clone was seen a handful of times. Written as DNA, the CDR3 is TGTGCCACCTCGGGGGGGCTAGGAGATACGCAGTATTTT. This encodes CATSGGLGDTQYF. The V and J genes are TRBV19 and TRBJ2-3; 8 nucleotides align to TRBD2. Trimming took 10 bases from V and 5 from J; bases not matched to a gene: 8. The germline CDR1 and CDR2 sequences are LNHDA and SQIVND (reference sequence). The CDR3 has 13 amino acids. Based on the CDR3 plus reference TRBV19 and TRBJ2-3, the full variable domain is DGGITQSPKYLFRKEGQNVTLSCEQNLNHDAMYWYRQDPGQGLRLIYYSQIVNDFQKGDIAEGYSVSREKKESFPLTVTSAQKNPTAFYLCATSGGLGDTQYFGPGTRLTVL.

The rearrangement uses TRBV7-2 and TRBJ1-2, with 9 bases fitting TRBD1. The CDR3 consists of 16 residues. Per germline, CDR1 SGHTA and CDR2 FQGNSA. After removal of 5 bases from V and 2 bases from J, the junction contained 9 bases not matched to a gene. The CDR3 loop reads CASSLGPTGGNYGYTF. The CDR3 DNA reads TGTGCCAGCAGCCTAGGCCCAACAGGGGGCAACTATGGCTACACCTTC.

J is TRBJ1-5 and V is TRBV7-9; D uncertain. Germline CDR1 SEHNR, CDR2 FQNEAQ (reference sequence). The CDR3 totals 13 residues. V was clipped by 2 bases and J by 5 bases, with 7 bases between them. The CDR3 reads CASSLPGDQPQHF. As DNA, the CDR3 is TGTGCCAGCAGCTTACCCGGCGATCAGCCCCAGCATTTT.

The genes are TRBV4-1 and TRBJ2-6; tentative D call: TRBD2 (5 bases). This CDR3 is 16 amino acids long. Trimming removed 2 bases at V and 2 bases at J, with 10 bases between. Germline V gives CDR1 MGHRA, CDR2 YSYEKL. As DNA, the CDR3 is TGCGCCAGCAGCCAAAGGGTCGGGGCTGGGGCCAACGTCCTGACTTTC. Protein product: CASSQRVGAGANVLTF.

V usage is TRBV10-1 and J usage is TRBJ2-5; weak D call: TRBD2 (6 bases). Germline loops: CDR1 WNHNN, CDR2 SYGVQD (reference sequence). This CDR3 comprises 14 residues. V lost 3 bases and J lost 3, with 11 bases in between. The CDR3 nucleotides are TGCGCCAGCAGTGATGTTGGAGGGGAAGAGACCCAGTACTTC. It translates to CASSDVGGEETQYF.

This chain connects TRBV28 to TRBJ1-5; the D is unclear. CDR1 and CDR2 from the germline V gene are MDHEN and SYDVKM. The V end was cut by 3 bases, the J end by 5 bases, with 11 bases between. CDR3 length equals 14 residues. The CDR3 protein is CASSFGEVDQPQHF. CDR3 bases: TGTGCCAGCAGTTTTGGGGAGGTGGATCAGCCCCAGCATTTT.

This clone has just one count. The rearrangement uses TRBV2 and TRBJ2-4, with 7 bases lining up with TRBD1. This CDR3 spans 15 amino acids. The germline V gene has CDR1 SNHLY and CDR2 FYNNEI. Trimming took 6 bases from V and 0 from J; bases not matched to a gene: 5. The CDR3: CASSGTERAKNIQYF. The CDR3 DNA reads as TGTGCCAGCAGCGGGACAGAGAGAGCCAAAAACATTCAGTACTTC.

CDR3 nucleotide sequence: TGTGCCAGCAGCAAATCAGCGATCGGGACAGACGTACCTAAGGCTAGCACAGATACGCAGTATTTT. This gives the protein CASSKSAIGTDVPKASTDTQYF. This chain links TRBV21-1 with TRBJ2-3; TRBD1 is the table's D call and was not checked against the DNA. TRBV21-1 is assigned pseudogene status. The CDR3 is 22 residues long.

This clone appeared a single time. This chain links TRBV3-1 (or the pseudogene TRBV3-2) with TRBJ2-5; D perhaps matches TRBD2 (6 bases). V was shortened by 4 bases and J by 3 bases, with 9 bases between the two germline ends. This CDR3 comprises 13 residues. In germline, CDR1 is LGHDT, CDR2 YNNKEL (reference sequence). CDR3 amino acids: CASSLSGEETQYF. The DNA of the CDR3 is TGTGCCAGCAGCCTTAGCGGTGAAGAGACCCAGTACTTC.

This chain uses TRBV7-9 with TRBJ2-7; 8 nucleotides align to TRBD1. Germline V gene lookup returns CDR1 SEHNR and CDR2 FQNEAQ (reference sequence). The CDR3 loop spans 14 amino acids. V was clipped by 3 bases and J by 4 bases; unmatched bases: 5. CDR3 protein: CASSFAGTGYEQYF. The DNA for the CDR3 is TGTGCCAGCAGCTTTGCTGGGACAGGATACGAGCAGTACTTC.

This chain joins TRBV6-5 and TRBJ2-2; no reliable D call. The V and J ends lost 5 bases and 8 bases respectively, with 18 bases between them. The CDR3 consists of 15 residues. CDR1 is MNHEY and CDR2 is SVGAGI in the germline V gene. This CDR3 is CASSPTRWESGELFF. The CDR3 region has the DNA TGTGCCAGCAGTCCCACCCGGTGGGAATCGGGGGAGCTGTTTTTT.

V gene TRBV4-2 combines with J gene TRBJ2-2; 15 nucleotides match TRBD2. CDR3 length: 19 residues. Germline lookup yields CDR1 LGHNA and CDR2 YNFKEQ. V lost 4 bases and J lost 0; bases outside the gene matches: 6. The CDR3 here is CASSPRGLAGGTNTGELFF. The CDR3 region has the DNA TGTGCCAGCAGCCCCCGGGGACTAGCGGGAGGAACGAACACCGGGGAGCTGTTTTTT.

This clone turned up a few times. The genes are TRBV7-9 and TRBJ2-1; tentatively, D is TRBD2 (6 bases). V lost 8 bases and J lost 4, with 12 bases in between. The V gene's germline CDR1 is SEHNR and CDR2 FQNEAQ (reference sequence). This CDR3 comprises 13 residues. CDR3 nucleotide sequence: TGTGCCAGCCAAGGGCTAGCGTACAATGAGCAGTTCTTC. Translation: CASQGLAYNEQFF. Supplemented by reference TRBV7-9 and TRBJ2-1, the full variable domain reads DTGVSQNPRHKITKRGQNVTFRCDPISEHNRLYWYRQTLGQGPEFLTYFQNEAQLEKSRLLSDRFSAERPKGSFSTLEIQRTEQGDSAMYLCASQGLAYNEQFFGPGTRLTVL.

The gene calls are TRBV5-1 and TRBJ2-1, with D possibly TRBD2 on 5 matching bases. This CDR3 has 16 amino acids. Trimming left V 3 bases short and J 0 bases short, with 13 bases between. Germline V gene lookup returns CDR1 SGHRS and CDR2 YFSETQ. The CDR3 nucleotides are TGCGCCAGCAGCTCCCTTCCGGGGAGCTCCTACAATGAGCAGTTCTTC. This translates into CASSSLPGSSYNEQFF.

The J gene is TRBJ1-1, the V gene TRBV7-9; 7 nucleotides align to TRBD1. Germline CDR1 is SEHNR and CDR2 is FQNEAQ (reference sequence). With V trimmed by 4 bases and J by 6 bases, 14 bases remained unmatched. This CDR3 has 16 residues. The CDR3 region is CASSSPAIRQGPEAFF. The CDR3 DNA reads TGTGCCAGCAGCTCCCCGGCCATTCGACAGGGTCCTGAAGCTTTCTTT.

This rearrangement joins TRBV27 to TRBJ1-2; 7 bases match TRBD1. The CDR3 runs 16 residues. Germline V gives CDR1 MNHEY, CDR2 SMNVEV (reference sequence). The trim removed 0 bases at V and 4 bases at J, leaving 8 bases unmatched. The CDR3 region has the DNA TGTGCCAGCAGTTTATCGTCCCCGACAGGGTTCTATGGCTACACCTTC. Protein sequence: CASSLSSPTGFYGYTF.

V usage is TRBV7-9 and J usage is TRBJ2-7, with D hard to call. V lost 3 bases and J 4 bases, leaving 7 bases between the germline ends. Looked up from germline, CDR1 is SEHNR and CDR2 is FQNEAQ (reference sequence). This CDR3 is 12 amino acids long. This CDR3 reads CASSFSEYEQYF. The CDR3 DNA sequence: TGTGCCAGCAGCTTTAGTGAATACGAGCAGTACTTC.

The V gene is TRBV19, the J gene TRBJ2-1; perhaps TRBD2 as D (6 bases). Trimming took 1 base from V and 6 from J, leaving 13 bases between them. This CDR3 contains 15 residues. In germline, CDR1 is LNHDA, CDR2 SQIVND (reference sequence). CDR3 protein: CASSIALRGANEQFF. The DNA of the CDR3 is TGTGCCAGTAGTATAGCTCTGCGGGGCGCCAATGAGCAGTTCTTC.

This clone was counted a single time. The V call is TRBV19, the J call TRBJ2-1; D gene ambiguous. V was pared by 3 bases and J by 1 base, with 10 bases between. The germline V gene has CDR1 LNHDA and CDR2 SQIVND (reference sequence). The CDR3 extends over 15 amino acids. The DNA of the CDR3 is TGTGCCAGTAGTATCGGTGCGCAGTCCTACAATGAGCAGTTCTTC. It specifies CASSIGAQSYNEQFF.

The gene calls are TRBV18 and TRBJ2-7; tentatively, D is TRBD2 (5 bases). The ends were cut back, 6 bases at V and 5 bases at J, with 29 bases in the middle. The length of the CDR3 is 18 residues. CDR1 is KGHSH and CDR2 is LQKENI in the germline V gene. Here the CDR3 reads CASSQNPTSPGILHEQYF. CDR3 nucleotides: TGTGCCAGCTCCCAAAACCCCACATCCCCGGGAATCTTGCACGAGCAGTACTTC.

The chain recombines TRBV7-8 with TRBJ1-3, with a tentative D call TRBD1 (5 bases). This CDR3 comprises 14 residues. Germline V gene data show CDR1 as SGHVS and CDR2 as FQNEAQ. Trimming cost V 5 bases and J 2 bases, with 10 bases left between them. The CDR3 loop reads CASSVTGAGNTIYF. Here the CDR3 DNA reads TGTGCCAGCAGCGTGACGGGGGCTGGAAACACCATATATTTT.

This chain connects TRBV7-6 to TRBJ2-5; 11 nucleotides align to TRBD1. The CDR3 consists of 15 residues. The germline V gene has CDR1 SGHVS and CDR2 FNYEAQ. Unmatched junction bases numbered 3, after V lost 4 bases and J lost 2 bases. The CDR3 region is CASSWDRGLQETQYF. The CDR3 DNA reads as TGTGCCAGCAGCTGGGACAGGGGGTTACAAGAGACCCAGTACTTC.

This chain joins TRBV6-2 or TRBV6-3 and TRBJ1-2, with a weak D call TRBD1 (6 bases). This CDR3 comprises 14 residues. Germline lookup yields CDR1 MNHEY and CDR2 SVGEGT. Trimming took off 2 bases at V and 5 bases at J, with 12 bases between the two ends. The CDR3 DNA reads TGTGCCAGCAGTTACACCGGGACATATTATGGCTACACCTTC. This encodes CASSYTGTYYGYTF.